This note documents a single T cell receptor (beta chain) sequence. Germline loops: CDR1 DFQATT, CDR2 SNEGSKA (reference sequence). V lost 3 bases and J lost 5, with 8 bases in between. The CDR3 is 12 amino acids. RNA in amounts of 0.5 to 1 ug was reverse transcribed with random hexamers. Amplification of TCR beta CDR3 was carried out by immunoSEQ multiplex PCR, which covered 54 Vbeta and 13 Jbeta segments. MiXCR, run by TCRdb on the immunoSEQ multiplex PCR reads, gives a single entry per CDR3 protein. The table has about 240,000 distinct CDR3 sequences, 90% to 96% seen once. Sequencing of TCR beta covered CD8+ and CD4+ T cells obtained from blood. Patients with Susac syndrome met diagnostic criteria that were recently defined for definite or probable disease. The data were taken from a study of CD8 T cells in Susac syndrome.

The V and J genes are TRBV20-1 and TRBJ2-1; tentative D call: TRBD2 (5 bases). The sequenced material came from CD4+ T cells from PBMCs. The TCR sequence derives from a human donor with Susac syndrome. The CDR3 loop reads CSARVLDNEQFF. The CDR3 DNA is TGCAGTGCTAGGGTACTAGACAATGAGCAGTTCTTC.